These 28 T cell receptor beta chains came from one sample sequenced in a study of regulatory T cells in long-lasting Graves disease. According to the study, TCR beta libraries were built with iRepertoire HTBI primers and CDR3-region Arm-PCR. One entry per CDR3 protein results from TCRdb running MiXCR on the multiplex PCR reads. Seen here are about 220,000 distinct CDR3 sequences, around 20% observed once, and the top ten hold approximately 10%. Time point given: newly diagnosed GD, antithyroid drugs for less than 3 months. From RNA extracted from PBMCs, the TCR library was made. These data were also reused for a study on T cells in Graves' hyperthyroidism and ophthalmopathy.

The specimen was peripheral blood mononuclear cells (PBMCs), collected at new diagnosis, from a patient treated with antithyroid drugs. All receptors derive from a woman aged 30 to 39 with Graves disease.

This clonotype occurred a few times. The chain employs TRBV2 and TRBJ1-5; D call uncertain. The length of the CDR3 is 15 residues. V was clipped by 5 bases and J by 1 base, with 12 bases between them. CDR1 and CDR2 (germline): SNHLY, FYNNEI. The CDR3 bases are TGTGCCAGCAGTTCGGGCCTCCTGAGCAATCAGCCCCAGCATTTT. As protein: CASSSGLLSNQPQHF.

In regard to this clonotype: Mismatch with germline at one junction end may stem from a read error. The gene calls are TRBV30 and TRBJ1-6, with 7 bases matching TRBD1. The CDR3 contains 14 residues. Germline V gene lookup returns CDR1 GTSNPN and CDR2 SVGIG (reference sequence). CDR3 nucleotides: TGTACCTGGGGCAGGGGGTTGACGAATTCACCCCTCCACTTT. Residues: CTWGRGLTNSPLHF. The full variable domain, with the rest looked up from reference TRBV30 and TRBJ1-6, is SQTIHQWPATLVQPVGSPLSLECTVEGTSNPNLYWYRQAAGRGLQLLFYSVGIGQISSEVPQNLSASRPQDRQFILSSKKLLLSDSGFYLCTWGRGLTNSPLHFGNGTRLTVT.

Turning to this clonotype: Just one base apart from a much larger clone, this may be a read error. This chain uses TRBV5-1 with TRBJ2-7; TRBD2 might be the D (5 bases). The germline gives CDR1 SGHRS, CDR2 YFSETQ. The CDR3 spans 16 residues. The V end lost 0 bases, the J end lost 7 bases, and 20 bases lay between the germline ends. The CDR3 spells CASSLDPVGDYNEQYF. The CDR3 nucleotides are TGCGCCAGCAGCTTGGACCCGGTCGGGGATTACAATGAGCAGTACTTC.

This chain links TRBV7-8 with TRBJ1-3; a weak D match, TRBD1 (5 bases). The CDR3 totals 17 residues. V was pared by 0 bases and J by 3 bases, with 15 bases between. Per germline, CDR1 SGHVS and CDR2 FQNEAQ. CDR3 region: CASSLASRQGGGNTIYF. The CDR3 nucleotides are TGTGCCAGCAGCTTAGCCTCTCGGCAGGGAGGTGGAAACACCATATATTTT.

The table lists this clonotype with a few counts. The chain couples TRBV18 to TRBJ2-1; no reliable D call. The V end lost 1 base, the J end lost 6 bases, and 13 bases lay between the germline ends. The CDR3 is made up of 15 amino acids. Germline loops: CDR1 KGHSH, CDR2 LQKENI. DNA of the CDR3: TGTGCCAGCTCACCACGAGCCAAAGGACGCAATGAGCAGTTCTTC. It yields the protein CASSPRAKGRNEQFF.

This clonotype was counted ten times or more. The CDR3 DNA reads TGCAGTGCTAGAGGGGGCAGGTTAGATTCACCCCTCCACTTT. Its protein product is CSARGGRLDSPLHF. The rearrangement uses TRBV20-1 and TRBJ1-6; tentative D call: TRBD1 (5 bases). CDR1 and CDR2 from the germline V gene are DFQATT and SNEGSKA (reference sequence). V was pared by 1 base and J by 8 bases, with 12 bases between. The CDR3 contains 14 residues.

This clonotype was counted at least ten times. The chain employs TRBV12-3 or TRBV12-4 and TRBJ1-1; tentatively, D is TRBD1 (5 bases). Trimming left V 5 bases short and J 2 bases short, with 15 bases between. The CDR3 totals 15 residues. CDR3 residues: CASSRDAWSNTEAFF. The CDR3 coding sequence is TGTGCCAGCAGTCGGGACGCCTGGTCAAACACTGAAGCTTTCTTT.

This clonotype was observed at least ten times. The chain uses TRBV27 and TRBJ2-7, with D tentatively TRBD2 (7 bases). Trimming pared 0 bases from V and 1 base from J, leaving 13 bases between. The germline CDR1 and CDR2 sequences are MNHEY and SMNVEV (reference sequence). There are 16 residues in the CDR3. CDR3 DNA: TGTGCCAGCAGTTTATCAGGGGGGGGGGGATCCTACGAGCAGTACTTC. This sequence encodes CASSLSGGGGSYEQYF.

This clonotype occurred many times. The chain uses TRBV27 and TRBJ2-2; D might be TRBD2 (5 bases). Per germline, CDR1 MNHEY and CDR2 SMNVEV (reference sequence). The CDR3 spans 14 residues. Deletions cut 1 base from V and 7 bases from J, with 10 bases between. This CDR3 is CASSLLVGGGELFF. The DNA of the CDR3 is TGTGCCAGCAGTTTATTAGTAGGAGGCGGGGAGCTGTTTTTT.

In this sample, this clonotype turned up many times. The chain employs TRBV20-1 and TRBJ2-1; maybe TRBD1 (7 bases). Deletions cut 3 bases from V and 10 bases from J, with 19 bases between. The germline V gene encodes CDR1 DFQATT and CDR2 SNEGSKA (reference sequence). The CDR3 has 14 residues. The DNA for the CDR3 is TGCAGTGCTAGGAAGGGAGGAACGACAGGGGAGCAGTTCTTC. Its translation is CSARKGGTTGEQFF.

This clonotype was seen many times. The chain couples TRBV20-1 to TRBJ2-2; D is ambiguous. This CDR3 is built from 13 residues. Germline CDR1 is DFQATT and CDR2 is SNEGSKA (reference sequence). The V and J ends lost 0 bases and 3 bases respectively, with 5 bases between them. CDR3 in amino acids: CSAREGYTGELFF. The CDR3 DNA sequence: TGCAGTGCTAGAGAGGGGTACACCGGGGAGCTGTTTTTT.

This clonotype was counted ten times or more. CDR3 sequence reads: CASSQGDGRIKEAFF. CDR3 bases: TGTGCCAGCAGCCAAGGTGACGGGAGGATAAAGGAAGCTTTCTTT. The chain recombines TRBV3-1 with TRBJ1-1; D gene ambiguous. With 1 base removed from V and 8 bases from J, the gap between germline ends came to 17 bases. The CDR3 contains 15 residues. CDR1 is LGHDT and CDR2 is YNNKEL in the germline V gene (reference sequence). The complete variable domain, with remaining parts taken from reference TRBV3-1 and TRBJ1-1, reads DTAVSQTPKYLVTQMGNDKSIKCEQNLGHDTMYWYKQDSKKFLKIMFSYNNKELIINETVPNRFSPKSPDKAHLNLHINSLELGDSAVYFCASSQGDGRIKEAFFGQGTRLTVV.

V is TRBV5-4 and J is TRBJ2-7, with D unclear. The CDR3 spans 14 residues. Germline CDR1 reads SGHNT; CDR2 reads YYREEE (reference sequence). The V end was cut by 0 bases, the J end by 4 bases, with 11 bases between. The CDR3 protein is CASSLDLNGYEQYF. The CDR3 DNA is TGTGCCAGCAGCTTGGATCTAAACGGGTACGAGCAGTACTTC.

The chain links TRBV28 to TRBJ2-7, with 13 bases that match TRBD2. Germline CDR1 MDHEN, CDR2 SYDVKM. The V gene end was trimmed by 5 bases and the J gene end by 5 bases; junction bases not matched to a gene: 12. The CDR3 totals 17 residues. CDR3 DNA: TGTGCCAGCAGTCCATGGGGTGGGACTAGCGGGATGAACGAGCAGTACTTC. It encodes CASSPWGGTSGMNEQYF.

The CDR3 spells CASSSRAESTDTQYF. CDR3 in DNA: TGTGCCAGCAGCTCGCGAGCGGAGAGCACAGATACGCAGTATTTT. V usage is TRBV3-1 and J usage is TRBJ2-3; the D gene is possibly TRBD2 (5 bases). The CDR3 has 15 residues. In germline, CDR1 is LGHDT, CDR2 YNNKEL (reference sequence). V lost 5 bases and J 0 bases, leaving 12 bases between the germline ends.

The chain is built from TRBV28 and TRBJ2-7, with D possibly TRBD1 on 6 matching bases. V was cut by 3 bases and J by 0 bases, with 15 bases left in between. Germline values: CDR1 MDHEN, CDR2 SYDVKM. This CDR3 has 16 amino acids. The CDR3 loop is CASSFSPMGASYEQYF. The CDR3 region has the DNA TGTGCCAGCAGTTTCTCCCCAATGGGGGCCTCCTACGAGCAGTACTTC. Full variable domain (missing parts from reference TRBV28 and TRBJ2-7): DVKVTQSSRYLVKRTGEKVFLECVQDMDHENMFWYRQDPGLGLRLIYFSYDVKMKEKGDIPEGYSVSREKKERFSLILESASTNQTSMYLCASSFSPMGASYEQYFGPGTRLTVT.

V usage is TRBV5-1 and J usage is TRBJ2-2, with 9 bases identical to TRBD1. This CDR3 comprises 16 residues. Germline V gene data show CDR1 as SGHRS and CDR2 as YFSETQ. Losses at the gene ends were 0 bases for V and 4 bases for J; bases not matched to a gene: 4. This CDR3 is CASSLAGTGPTGELFF. CDR3 nucleotide sequence: TGCGCCAGCAGCTTGGCCGGGACAGGGCCCACCGGGGAGCTGTTTTTT.

This chain uses TRBV18 with TRBJ2-3; weak D call: TRBD1 (6 bases). TRBJ2-5 explains the end of the DNA better; the J call may be wrong. CDR3 length: 12 amino acids. Germline assignment: CDR1 KGHSH and CDR2 LQKENI. CDR3 region: CASSNGQETQYF. CDR3 nucleotides: TGTGCCAGCTCGAACGGACAGGAGACCCAGTACTTC.

The V call is TRBV7-9, the J call TRBJ1-1; TRBD1 matches 8 bases. Germline values: CDR1 SEHNR, CDR2 FQNEAQ (reference sequence). V shed 5 bases and J 4 bases; nucleotides not matched to a gene: 6. The CDR3 has 14 amino acids. CDR3 protein: CASSETGGVTEAFF. CDR3 nucleotides: TGTGCCAGCAGCGAAACAGGGGGAGTCACTGAAGCTTTCTTT. The complete variable domain, with remaining parts taken from reference TRBV7-9 and TRBJ1-1, reads DTGVSQNPRHKITKRGQNVTFRCDPISEHNRLYWYRQTLGQGPEFLTYFQNEAQLEKSRLLSDRFSAERPKGSFSTLEIQRTEQGDSAMYLCASSETGGVTEAFFGQGTRLTVV.

The chain couples TRBV30 to TRBJ2-7; no definite D call. Germline V gene data show CDR1 as GTSNPN and CDR2 as SVGIG (reference sequence). The CDR3 runs 11 residues. The V end lost 2 bases, the J end lost 3 bases, and 5 bases lay between the germline ends. The CDR3 region has the DNA TGTGCCTGGAGTCTCGACTACGAGCAGTACTTC. Translated: CAWSLDYEQYF.

V and J are TRBV6-1 and TRBJ1-1; 7 bases align to TRBD1. Looked up from germline, CDR1 is MNHNS and CDR2 is SASEGT. This CDR3 is built from 15 residues. The CDR3 DNA reads as TGTCCAAGCGGGCAGGGGGGGACCATGAACACTGAAGCTTTCTTT. Its translation is CPSGQGGTMNTEAFF.

Comment on this clonotype: One base separates it from a far larger clone, so it is likely a read error. This sequence joins TRBV10-3 and TRBJ2-3; possibly TRBD1 or TRBD2 for D (6 bases each). The CDR3 loop spans 13 amino acids. Looked up from germline, CDR1 is ENHRY and CDR2 is SYGVKD. The CDR3 sequence: CAISVLRGAEALF. As DNA, the CDR3 is TGTGCCATCAGTGTCTTGAGGGGGGCTGAAGCTCTCTTT.

This clonotype occurred many times. The V gene is TRBV12-3 or TRBV12-4, the J gene TRBJ1-1; maybe TRBD1 (6 bases). The ends were cut back, 6 bases at V and 3 bases at J, with 20 bases in the middle. The CDR3 is 16 residues long. CDR3 protein: CASRGAGQGKYTEAFF. In nucleotides, the CDR3 is TGTGCCAGCAGAGGGGCCGGGCAGGGGAAGTACACTGAAGCTTTCTTT.

The chain links TRBV30 to TRBJ1-5; 11 nucleotides agree with TRBD1. Looked up from germline, CDR1 is GTSNPN and CDR2 is SVGIG (reference sequence). The CDR3 consists of 13 residues. V shed 5 bases and J 4 bases; nucleotides not matched to a gene: 1. In DNA, the CDR3 is TGTGCCTGGGGACAGGGGGCAAATCAGCCCCAGCATTTT. Its protein is CAWGQGANQPQHF.

Many counts were recorded for this clonotype. The chain carries TRBV11-3 and TRBJ1-2, with no clear D. Looked up from germline, CDR1 is SGHNT and CDR2 is YENEEA. Between the trimmed V and J ends, which lost 4 bases and 7 bases, there was a span of 7 bases. This CDR3 has 11 residues. The CDR3 loop is CASSSRGGYTF. DNA for the CDR3: TGTGCCAGCAGCTCCCGTGGTGGCTACACCTTC.

The sample holds a few counts of this clonotype. The genes are TRBV20-1 and TRBJ1-6; no clear D gene. CDR3 length: 15 amino acids. Looked up from germline, CDR1 is DFQATT and CDR2 is SNEGSKA (reference sequence). Trimming took off 6 bases at V and 5 bases at J, with 17 bases between the two ends. This chain's CDR3 is CSAQSSGFNNSPLHF. The DNA for the CDR3 is TGCAGTGCCCAGTCGTCGGGGTTCAATAATTCACCCCTCCACTTT.

This clonotype was observed at least ten times. The chain has TRBV28 and TRBJ2-3; TRBD2 matches at 10 bases. V shed 3 bases, J shed 2 bases, and the junction held 5 bases outside the gene matches. The length of the CDR3 is 16 residues. Germline V gives CDR1 MDHEN, CDR2 SYDVKM. The DNA of the CDR3 is TGTGCCAGCAGTTTCCGGCTAGCGGGAGTCACAGATACGCAGTATTTT. It translates to CASSFRLAGVTDTQYF.

This clonotype has a handful of counts. The gene calls are TRBV28 and TRBJ1-3; 7 nucleotides agree with TRBD1. There are 14 residues in the CDR3. V trimming: 4 bases; J trimming: 8 bases; junction bases outside the gene matches: 8. Germline assignment: CDR1 MDHEN and CDR2 SYDVKM. The CDR3, as DNA: TGTGCCAGCAGTTACCAGGGGGGCGCGTACACCATATATTTT. It yields the protein CASSYQGGAYTIYF.